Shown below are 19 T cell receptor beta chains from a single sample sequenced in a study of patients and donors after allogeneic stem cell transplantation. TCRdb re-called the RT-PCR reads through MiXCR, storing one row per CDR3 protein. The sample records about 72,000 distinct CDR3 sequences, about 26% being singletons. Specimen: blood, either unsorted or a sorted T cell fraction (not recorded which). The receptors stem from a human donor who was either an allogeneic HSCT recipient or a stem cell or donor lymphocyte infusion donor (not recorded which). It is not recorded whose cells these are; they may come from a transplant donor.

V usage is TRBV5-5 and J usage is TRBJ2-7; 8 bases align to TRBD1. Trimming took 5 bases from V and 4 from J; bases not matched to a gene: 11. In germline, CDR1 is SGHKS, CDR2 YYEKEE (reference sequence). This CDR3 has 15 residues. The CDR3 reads CASSPGTGLGYEQYF. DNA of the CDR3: TGTGCCAGCAGTCCCGGGACAGGACTTGGGTACGAGCAGTACTTC.

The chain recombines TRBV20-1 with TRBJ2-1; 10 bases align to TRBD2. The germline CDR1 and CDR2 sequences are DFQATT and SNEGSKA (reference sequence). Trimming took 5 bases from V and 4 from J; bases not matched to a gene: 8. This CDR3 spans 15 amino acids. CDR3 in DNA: TGCAGTGCTCCCCTTAGCGGGAGGTCTTACAATGAGCAGTTCTTC. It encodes CSAPLSGRSYNEQFF.

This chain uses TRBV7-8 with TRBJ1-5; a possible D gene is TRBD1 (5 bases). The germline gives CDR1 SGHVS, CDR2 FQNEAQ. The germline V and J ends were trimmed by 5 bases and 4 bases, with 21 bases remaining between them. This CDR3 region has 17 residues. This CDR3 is CASSTNPGGGINQPQHF. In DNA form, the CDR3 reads TGTGCCAGCAGCACCAACCCCGGGGGAGGGATTAATCAGCCCCAGCATTTT.

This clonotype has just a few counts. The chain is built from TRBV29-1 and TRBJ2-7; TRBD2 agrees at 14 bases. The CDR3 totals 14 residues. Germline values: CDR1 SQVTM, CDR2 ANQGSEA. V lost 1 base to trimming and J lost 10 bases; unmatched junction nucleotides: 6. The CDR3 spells CSVEVGLAGVDQYF. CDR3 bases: TGCAGCGTTGAAGTGGGACTAGCGGGGGTAGATCAGTACTTC.

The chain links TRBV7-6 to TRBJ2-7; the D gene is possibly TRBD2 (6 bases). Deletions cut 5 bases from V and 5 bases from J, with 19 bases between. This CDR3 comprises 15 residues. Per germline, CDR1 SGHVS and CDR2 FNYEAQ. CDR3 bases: TGTGCCAGCAGCCGCGCGGGGCAGAGGTTCGACGAGCAGTACTTC. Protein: CASSRAGQRFDEQYF.

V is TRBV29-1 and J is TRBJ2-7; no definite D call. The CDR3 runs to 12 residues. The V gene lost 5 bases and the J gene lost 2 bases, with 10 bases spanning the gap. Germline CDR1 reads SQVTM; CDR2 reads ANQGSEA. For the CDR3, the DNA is TGCAGCGTTAGAAACCTGGCCTACGAGCAGTACTTC. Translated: CSVRNLAYEQYF.

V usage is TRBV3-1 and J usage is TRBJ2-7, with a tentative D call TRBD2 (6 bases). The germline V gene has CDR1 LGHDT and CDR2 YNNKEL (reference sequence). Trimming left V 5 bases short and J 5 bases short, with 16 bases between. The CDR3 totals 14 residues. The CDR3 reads CASSSRGGGNEQYF. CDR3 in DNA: TGTGCCAGCAGCTCTCGCGGAGGCGGGAACGAGCAGTACTTC.

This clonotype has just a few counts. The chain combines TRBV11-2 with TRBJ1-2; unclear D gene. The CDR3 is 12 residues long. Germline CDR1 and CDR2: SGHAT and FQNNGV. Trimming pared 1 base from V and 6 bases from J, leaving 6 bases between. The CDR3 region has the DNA TGTGCCAGCAGCTTAGTGGGAAATGGCTACACCTTC. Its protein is CASSLVGNGYTF.

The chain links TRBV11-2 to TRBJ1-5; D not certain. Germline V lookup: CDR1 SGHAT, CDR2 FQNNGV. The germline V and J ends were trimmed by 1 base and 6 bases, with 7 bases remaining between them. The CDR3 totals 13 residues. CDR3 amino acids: CASSLVAFQPQHF. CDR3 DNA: TGTGCCAGCAGCTTAGTGGCATTTCAGCCCCAGCATTTT. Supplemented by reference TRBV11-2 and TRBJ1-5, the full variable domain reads EAGVAQSPRYKIIEKRQSVAFWCNPISGHATLYWYQQILGQGPKLLIQFQNNGVVDDSQLPKDRFSAERLKGVDSTLKIQPAKLEDSAVYLCASSLVAFQPQHFGDGTRLSIL.

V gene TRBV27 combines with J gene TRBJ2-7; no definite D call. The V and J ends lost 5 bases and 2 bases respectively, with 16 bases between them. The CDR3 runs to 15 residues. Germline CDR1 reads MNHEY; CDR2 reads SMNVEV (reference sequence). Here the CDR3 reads CASSEAPPRAYEQYF. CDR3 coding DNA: TGTGCCAGCAGTGAGGCCCCCCCCCGGGCCTACGAGCAGTACTTC.

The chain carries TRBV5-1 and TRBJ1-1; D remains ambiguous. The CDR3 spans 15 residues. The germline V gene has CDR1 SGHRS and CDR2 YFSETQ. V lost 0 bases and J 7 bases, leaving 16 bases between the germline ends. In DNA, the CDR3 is TGCGCCAGCAGCTTGGTACTCGTCCGGGAGGGTGAAGCTTTCTTT. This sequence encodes CASSLVLVREGEAFF.

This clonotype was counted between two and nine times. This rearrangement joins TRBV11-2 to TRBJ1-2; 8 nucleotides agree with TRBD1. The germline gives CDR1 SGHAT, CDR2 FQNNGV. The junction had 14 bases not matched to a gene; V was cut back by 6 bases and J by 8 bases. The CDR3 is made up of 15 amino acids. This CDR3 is CASSATATGGGGYTF. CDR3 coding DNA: TGTGCCAGCAGTGCTACGGCTACAGGGGGAGGAGGCTACACCTTC.

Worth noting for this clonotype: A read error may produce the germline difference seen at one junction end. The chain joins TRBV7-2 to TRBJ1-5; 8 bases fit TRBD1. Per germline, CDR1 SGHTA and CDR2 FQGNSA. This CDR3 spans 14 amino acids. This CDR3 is CASSQQGGDQPQQF. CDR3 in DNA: TGTGCCAGCAGCCAACAGGGGGGGGATCAGCCCCAGCAGTTT.

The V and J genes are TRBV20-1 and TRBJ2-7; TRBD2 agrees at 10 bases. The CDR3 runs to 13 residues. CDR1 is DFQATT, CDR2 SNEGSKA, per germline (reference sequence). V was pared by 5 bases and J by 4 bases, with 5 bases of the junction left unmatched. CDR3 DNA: TGCAGTGCTGAGACTAGCGGGTCTTACGAGCAGTACTTC. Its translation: CSAETSGSYEQYF.

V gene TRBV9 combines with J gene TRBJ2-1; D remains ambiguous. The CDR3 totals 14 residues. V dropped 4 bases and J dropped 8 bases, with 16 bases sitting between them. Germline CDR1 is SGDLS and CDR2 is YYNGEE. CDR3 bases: TGTGCCAGCAGCTCCAGTCCTCGTCGGGATGAGCAGTTCTTC. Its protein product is CASSSSPRRDEQFF. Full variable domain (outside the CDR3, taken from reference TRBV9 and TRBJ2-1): DSGVTQTPKHLITATGQRVTLRCSPRSGDLSVYWYQQSLDQGLQFLIQYYNGEERAKGNILERFSAQQFPDLHSELNLSSLELGDSALYFCASSSSPRRDEQFFGPGTRLTVL.

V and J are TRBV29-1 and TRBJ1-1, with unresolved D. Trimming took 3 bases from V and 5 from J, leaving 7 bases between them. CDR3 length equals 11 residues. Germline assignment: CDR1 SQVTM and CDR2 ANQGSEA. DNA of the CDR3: TGCAGCGTTGACAGGTGGACTGAAGCTTTCTTT. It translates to CSVDRWTEAFF.

For the CDR3, the DNA is TGTGCCAGCAGCCCCGACGGTCCCTCCTACAATGAGCAGTTCTTC. This sequence encodes CASSPDGPSYNEQFF. The chain couples TRBV7-9 to TRBJ2-1; D call uncertain. Germline loops: CDR1 SEHNR, CDR2 FQNEAQ (reference sequence). V was cut by 5 bases and J by 0 bases, with 11 bases left in between. The CDR3 contains 15 residues. Together with reference TRBV7-9 and TRBJ2-1, the CDR3 gives the full variable domain: DTGVSQNPRHKITKRGQNVTFRCDPISEHNRLYWYRQTLGQGPEFLTYFQNEAQLEKSRLLSDRFSAERPKGSFSTLEIQRTEQGDSAMYLCASSPDGPSYNEQFFGPGTRLTVL.

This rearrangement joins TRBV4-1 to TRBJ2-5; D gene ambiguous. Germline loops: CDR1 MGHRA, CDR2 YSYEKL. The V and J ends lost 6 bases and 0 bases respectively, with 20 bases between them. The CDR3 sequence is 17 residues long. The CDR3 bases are TGCGCCAGCAGACCCATCCCGGGTAGGATAGACCAAGAGACCCAGTACTTC. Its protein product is CASRPIPGRIDQETQYF.

In DNA form, the CDR3 reads TGTGCCAGCAGCCTGACAGGGGGGAACTACGAGCAGTACTTC. Amino acids: CASSLTGGNYEQYF. V is TRBV7-9 and J is TRBJ2-7; TRBD1 matches 9 bases. The CDR3 contains 14 residues. CDR1 is SEHNR, CDR2 FQNEAQ, per germline (reference sequence). V gave up 5 bases and J gave up 3 bases; unmatched junction bases: 5.